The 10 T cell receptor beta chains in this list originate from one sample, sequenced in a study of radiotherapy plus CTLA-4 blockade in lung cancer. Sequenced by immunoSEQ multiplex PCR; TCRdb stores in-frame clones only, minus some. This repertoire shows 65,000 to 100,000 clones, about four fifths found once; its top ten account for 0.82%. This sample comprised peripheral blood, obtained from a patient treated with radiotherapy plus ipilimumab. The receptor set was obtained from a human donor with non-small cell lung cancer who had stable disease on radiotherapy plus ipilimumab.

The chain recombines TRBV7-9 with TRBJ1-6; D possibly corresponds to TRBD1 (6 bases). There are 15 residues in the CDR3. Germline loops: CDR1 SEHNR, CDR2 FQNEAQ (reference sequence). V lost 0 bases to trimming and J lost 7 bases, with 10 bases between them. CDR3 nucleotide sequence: TGTGCCAGCAGCTTAGCACAGGGCAGCAATTCACCCCTCCACTTT. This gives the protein CASSLAQGSNSPLHF.

The CDR3 spells CASITVGQGKSPLHF. Here the CDR3 DNA reads TGTGCCAGCATCACCGTGGGACAAGGAAAGTCACCCCTCCACTTT. V usage is TRBV28 and J usage is TRBJ1-6; perhaps TRBD1 as D (6 bases). The V and J ends lost 7 bases and 10 bases respectively, with 20 bases between them. This CDR3 spans 15 amino acids. The germline gives CDR1 MDHEN, CDR2 SYDVKM.

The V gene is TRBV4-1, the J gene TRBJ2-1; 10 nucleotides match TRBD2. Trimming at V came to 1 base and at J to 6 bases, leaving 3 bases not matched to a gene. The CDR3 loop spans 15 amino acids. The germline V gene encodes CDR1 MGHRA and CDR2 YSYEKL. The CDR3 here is CASSQGAGGPNEQFF. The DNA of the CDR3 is TGCGCCAGCAGCCAAGGAGCGGGAGGGCCCAATGAGCAGTTCTTC.

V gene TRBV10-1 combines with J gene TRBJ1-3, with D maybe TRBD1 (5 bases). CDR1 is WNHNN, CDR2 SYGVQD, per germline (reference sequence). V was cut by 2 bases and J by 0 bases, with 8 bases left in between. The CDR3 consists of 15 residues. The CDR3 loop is CASSEDSSSGNTIYF. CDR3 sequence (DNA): TGCGCCAGCAGTGAGGACAGTAGCTCTGGAAACACCATATATTTT.

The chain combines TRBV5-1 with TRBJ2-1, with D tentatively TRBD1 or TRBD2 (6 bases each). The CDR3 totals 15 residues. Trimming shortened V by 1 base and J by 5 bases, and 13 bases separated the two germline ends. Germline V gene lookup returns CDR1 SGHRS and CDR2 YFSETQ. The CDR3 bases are TGCGCCAGCAGCTTGACGGGGGCCCAGAACAATGAGCAGTTCTTC. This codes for CASSLTGAQNNEQFF.

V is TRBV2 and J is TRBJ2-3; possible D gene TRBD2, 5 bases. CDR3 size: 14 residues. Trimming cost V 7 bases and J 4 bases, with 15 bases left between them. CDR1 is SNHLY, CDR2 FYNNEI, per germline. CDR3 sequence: CASTLWVAPDTQYF. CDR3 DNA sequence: TGTGCCAGCACCCTATGGGTAGCGCCAGATACGCAGTATTTT.

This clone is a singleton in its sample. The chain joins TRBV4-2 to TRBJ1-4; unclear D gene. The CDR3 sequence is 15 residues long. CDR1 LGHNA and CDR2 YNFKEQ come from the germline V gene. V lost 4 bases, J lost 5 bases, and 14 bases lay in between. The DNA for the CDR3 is TGTGCCAGCAGCCCCGGAATGGCTTCGAATGAAAAACTGTTTTTT. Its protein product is CASSPGMASNEKLFF.

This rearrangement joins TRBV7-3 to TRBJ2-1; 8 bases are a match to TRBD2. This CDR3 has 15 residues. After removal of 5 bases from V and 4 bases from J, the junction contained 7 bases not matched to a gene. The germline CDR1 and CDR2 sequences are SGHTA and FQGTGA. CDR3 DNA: TGTGCCAGCAGCCGCGGCGGCGGGGGGTACAATGAGCAGTTCTTC. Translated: CASSRGGGGYNEQFF.

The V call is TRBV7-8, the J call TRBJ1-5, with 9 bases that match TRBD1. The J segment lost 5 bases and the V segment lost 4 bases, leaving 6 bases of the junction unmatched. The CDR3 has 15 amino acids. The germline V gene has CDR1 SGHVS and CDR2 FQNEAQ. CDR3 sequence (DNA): TGTGCCAGCAGCTCCCGGGACAGGGATTATCAGCCCCAGCATTTT. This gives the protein CASSSRDRDYQPQHF.

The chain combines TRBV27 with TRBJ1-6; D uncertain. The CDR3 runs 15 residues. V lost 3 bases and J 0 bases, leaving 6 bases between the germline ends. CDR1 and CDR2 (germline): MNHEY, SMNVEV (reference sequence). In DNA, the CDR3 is TGTGCCAGCAGTTTCCAGAGCTCCTATAATTCACCCCTCCACTTT. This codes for CASSFQSSYNSPLHF.